The 32 T cell receptor beta chains in this list originate from one sample, sequenced in a study of CD8+ T cells in alopecia areata. Treatment: oral pan-JAK inhibitor, 5-10 mg twice daily. cDNA prepared by RNA extraction and subsequent reverse transcription served as the template for sequencing. Here immunoSEQ multiplex PCR was the method, and the copy in TCRdb shows in-frame clones only, minus some. The table records some 190,000 clones, 51% of them present only once. This material consisted of CD8+ T cells sorted from blood, taken around week 53, from a patient treated with tofacitinib. These receptors were obtained from a human donor with alopecia areata.

The chain couples TRBV6-6 to TRBJ2-7, with D maybe TRBD1 (6 bases). The CDR3 consists of 15 residues. V lost 5 bases, J lost 3 bases, and 17 bases lay in between. Germline loops: CDR1 MNHNY, CDR2 SVGAGI (reference sequence). CDR3 protein: CASSTRTDSYYEQYF. The CDR3 coding sequence is TGTGCCAGCAGTACGCGGACAGATTCTTACTACGAGCAGTACTTC.

This chain connects TRBV30 to TRBJ2-7; D is tentatively TRBD1 or TRBD2 (6 bases each). CDR1 is GTSNPN, CDR2 SVGIG, per germline (reference sequence). The CDR3 runs to 14 residues. The ends were cut back, 5 bases at V and 1 base at J, with 15 bases in the middle. CDR3 in DNA: TGTGCCTGGGCCATTGGAGGGGGTTCCTACGAGCAGTACTTC. Protein product: CAWAIGGGSYEQYF.

In its sample, this clone was seen a few times. CDR3 amino acids: CASRPPHRANTEAFF. DNA for the CDR3: TGTGCCAGCAGACCTCCCCACAGGGCGAACACTGAAGCTTTCTTT. V usage is TRBV7-9 and J usage is TRBJ1-1; tentatively, D is TRBD1 (6 bases). Trimming pared 6 bases from V and 1 base from J, leaving 15 bases between. Per the germline V gene, CDR1 is SEHNR and CDR2 is FQNEAQ (reference sequence). CDR3 size: 15 residues. The complete variable domain, with remaining parts taken from reference TRBV7-9 and TRBJ1-1, reads DTGVSQNPRHKITKRGQNVTFRCDPISEHNRLYWYRQTLGQGPEFLTYFQNEAQLEKSRLLSDRFSAERPKGSFSTLEIQRTEQGDSAMYLCASRPPHRANTEAFFGQGTRLTVV.

This chain joins TRBV2 and TRBJ2-1, with TRBD2 identical over 9 bases. Looked up from germline, CDR1 is SNHLY and CDR2 is FYNNEI. This CDR3 has 17 residues. Trimming cost V 6 bases and J 8 bases; bases outside gene matches: 17. The CDR3 sequence is CASRLAGEFRFKHEQFF. In nucleotides, the CDR3 is TGTGCCAGCAGATTAGCGGGGGAGTTTAGGTTTAAGCATGAGCAGTTCTTC.

This chain joins TRBV7-9 and TRBJ1-2; D unresolved. Germline V gene data show CDR1 as SEHNR and CDR2 as FQNEAQ (reference sequence). This CDR3 spans 13 amino acids. V lost 5 bases and J lost 4, with 11 bases in between. CDR3: CASSEGLSYGYTF. In DNA form, the CDR3 reads TGTGCCAGCAGCGAAGGCCTGAGCTATGGCTACACCTTC.

CDR3: CASRGVSQETQYF. The CDR3 nucleotides read TGTGCCAGCAGAGGGGTTTCACAAGAGACCCAGTACTTC. V and J are TRBV7-9 and TRBJ2-5; TRBD1 might be the D (5 bases). The CDR3 is made up of 13 amino acids. V dropped 6 bases and J dropped 2 bases, with 10 bases sitting between them. The germline V gene has CDR1 SEHNR and CDR2 FQNEAQ (reference sequence).

The chain employs TRBV6-5 and TRBJ1-6; D call uncertain. V was trimmed by 6 bases and J by 10 bases, leaving 13 bases between them. Germline CDR1 reads MNHEY; CDR2 reads SVGAGI. The CDR3 covers 13 residues. CDR3 sequence: CASSLLNWSPLHF. In nucleotides, the CDR3 is TGTGCCAGCAGCCTTTTGAATTGGTCACCCCTCCACTTT.

In its sample, this clone was seen a few times. The gene calls are TRBV5-6 and TRBJ2-5, with unresolved D. Trimming removed 2 bases from V and 5 bases from J, with 7 bases in between. Germline values: CDR1 SGHDT, CDR2 YYEEEE. The CDR3 covers 12 residues. The CDR3 reads CASSFLKETQYF. CDR3 sequence (DNA): TGTGCCAGCAGCTTCCTGAAGGAGACCCAGTACTTC.

This sequence joins TRBV7-2 and TRBJ2-5; D may be TRBD2 (6 bases). Germline assignment: CDR1 SGHTA and CDR2 FQGNSA. The CDR3 has 14 amino acids. V gave up 3 bases and J gave up 0 bases, with 8 bases separating them. CDR3: CASSFRDYQETQYF. The CDR3 DNA sequence: TGTGCCAGCAGCTTCCGGGACTACCAAGAGACCCAGTACTTC.

V usage is TRBV5-6 and J usage is TRBJ2-7; the D gene is possibly TRBD1 (5 bases). V lost 2 bases, J lost 0 bases, and 9 bases lay in between. CDR1 is SGHDT, CDR2 YYEEEE, per germline. This CDR3 region has 14 residues. The CDR3 loop is CASSFPTVSYEQYF. The CDR3 DNA is TGTGCCAGCAGCTTTCCGACAGTCTCCTACGAGCAGTACTTC.

The chain couples TRBV6-5 to TRBJ2-2; 8 bases map to TRBD2. J was trimmed by 6 bases and V by 5 bases; bases with no gene match: 8. Germline CDR1 and CDR2: MNHEY and SVGAGI. The CDR3 has 15 residues. CDR3 sequence (DNA): TGTGCCAGCAGTCGAACCGGACTAGCCGCCGGGGAGCTGTTTTTT. Translation gives CASSRTGLAAGELFF.

The chain recombines TRBV9 with TRBJ2-7; TRBD1 matches 9 bases. Germline loops: CDR1 SGDLS, CDR2 YYNGEE. V gave up 2 bases and J gave up 6 bases; unmatched junction bases: 3. The CDR3 is made up of 13 amino acids. This CDR3 is CASSVTTGGEQYF. CDR3 DNA sequence: TGTGCCAGCAGCGTGACGACAGGGGGCGAGCAGTACTTC.

The rearrangement links TRBV4-2 to TRBJ2-7; TRBD1 agrees at 7 bases. This CDR3 has 17 residues. CDR1 is LGHNA, CDR2 YNFKEQ, per germline. Trimming took 0 bases from V and 0 from J; bases not matched to a gene: 8. This CDR3 is CASSQEPQTGSSYEQYF. In nucleotides, the CDR3 is TGTGCCAGCAGCCAAGAGCCTCAGACAGGGAGCTCCTACGAGCAGTACTTC.

Concerning this clone itself: This sample also contains other DNA sequences that code for the same CDR3. V usage is TRBV6-5 and J usage is TRBJ2-2, with TRBD1 identical over 7 bases. CDR3 size: 15 residues. Germline CDR1 is MNHEY and CDR2 is SVGAGI. Germline trimming cut 3 bases from V and 1 base from J; bases unmatched to any gene: 2. CDR3: CASSYTGENTGELFF. For the CDR3, the DNA is TGTGCCAGCAGTTATACAGGGGAGAACACCGGGGAGCTGTTTTTT.

The chain employs TRBV6-1 and TRBJ1-2; tentatively, D is TRBD1 (5 bases). Germline lookup yields CDR1 MNHNS and CDR2 SASEGT. The germline V and J ends were trimmed by 8 bases and 7 bases, with 20 bases remaining between them. The CDR3 consists of 14 residues. CDR3 amino acids: CASSEGPPGGGYTF. CDR3 DNA: TGTGCCAGCTCCGAGGGACCTCCAGGAGGTGGCTACACCTTC.

This clone was observed a single time. The chain has TRBV4-2 and TRBJ1-2; perhaps TRBD1 as D (5 bases). Germline CDR1 is LGHNA and CDR2 is YNFKEQ. The CDR3 loop spans 14 amino acids. V was shortened by 2 bases and J by 1 base, with 8 bases between the two germline ends. CDR3 coding DNA: TGTGCCAGCAGCCAACTCGACAGTAACTATGGCTACACCTTC. This codes for CASSQLDSNYGYTF.

The V and J genes are TRBV18 and TRBJ2-1, with D uncertain. Germline lookup yields CDR1 KGHSH and CDR2 LQKENI. The CDR3 loop spans 16 amino acids. Trimming cost V 1 base and J 1 base, with 11 bases left between them. The DNA of the CDR3 is TGTGCCAGCTCACCACAAGGTCCCCAATCCTACAATGAGCAGTTCTTC. Translation gives CASSPQGPQSYNEQFF.

This rearrangement joins TRBV30 to TRBJ1-1; D might be TRBD1 (6 bases). V was cut by 2 bases and J by 0 bases, with 10 bases left in between. Looked up from germline, CDR1 is GTSNPN and CDR2 is SVGIG (reference sequence). The CDR3 is 14 amino acids. DNA of the CDR3: TGTGCCTGGAGTCTGGACAGCTTGAACACTGAAGCTTTCTTT. Encoded protein: CAWSLDSLNTEAFF.

The chain combines TRBV4-2 with TRBJ2-1, with TRBD2 identical over 11 bases. This CDR3 contains 14 residues. CDR1 is LGHNA and CDR2 is YNFKEQ in the germline V gene. V dropped 2 bases and J dropped 8; count of bases not matched to a gene: 2. The CDR3 loop reads CASSQPLAGDEQFF. For the CDR3, the DNA is TGTGCCAGCAGCCAACCACTAGCGGGGGATGAGCAGTTCTTC.

This clone was recorded a few times. The chain uses TRBV4-1 and TRBJ2-7, with 12 bases identical to TRBD2. Germline loops: CDR1 MGHRA, CDR2 YSYEKL. CDR3 length equals 17 residues. The V gene end was trimmed by 0 bases and the J gene end by 5 bases; junction bases not matched to a gene: 8. CDR3 DNA: TGCGCCAGCAGCCAAGACCCTAGCGGGGGGGAGTCGGACGAGCAGTACTTC. The encoded protein is CASSQDPSGGESDEQYF.

A word on this clone: This sample includes further DNA sequences coding for the same CDR3. The genes are TRBV27 and TRBJ2-7; D is tentatively TRBD1 or TRBD2 (5 bases each). Trimming took 7 bases from V and 7 from J, leaving 11 bases between them. The germline gives CDR1 MNHEY, CDR2 SMNVEV (reference sequence). The CDR3 totals 11 residues. The CDR3 DNA is TGTGCCAGCACCTCAGGGAGAGAGCAGTACTTC. Protein product: CASTSGREQYF.

The rearrangement joins TRBV29-1 to TRBJ2-1, with 10 bases lining up with TRBD1. Germline CDR1 reads SQVTM; CDR2 reads ANQGSEA. Trimming cost V 6 bases and J 9 bases; bases outside gene matches: 11. The CDR3 totals 14 residues. CDR3 in amino acids: CSVAPGQGLREQFF. DNA of the CDR3: TGCAGCGTCGCGCCGGGACAGGGGTTGCGTGAGCAGTTCTTC.

This clone was seen a handful of times. The genes are TRBV7-9 and TRBJ2-1; perhaps TRBD1 as D (6 bases). Germline CDR1 SEHNR, CDR2 FQNEAQ (reference sequence). This CDR3 is 15 amino acids long. With 1 base removed from V and 4 bases from J, the gap between germline ends came to 11 bases. This CDR3 is CASSLEQGLYNEQFF. The CDR3 DNA sequence: TGTGCCAGCAGCTTAGAACAGGGATTATACAATGAGCAGTTCTTC.

V is TRBV30 and J is TRBJ2-1; 7 bases align to TRBD1. The germline V gene encodes CDR1 GTSNPN and CDR2 SVGIG (reference sequence). V shed 4 bases and J 9 bases; nucleotides not matched to a gene: 3. The CDR3 consists of 11 residues. The CDR3 reads CAWTPGGEQFF. The CDR3, as DNA: TGTGCCTGGACCCCAGGGGGTGAGCAGTTCTTC.

The J gene is TRBJ2-1, the V gene TRBV9; 8 positions agree with TRBD1. The ends lost 5 bases at V and 10 bases at J; junction bases unmatched: 17. The CDR3 length is 16 residues. From germline, CDR1 is SGDLS and CDR2 YYNGEE. CDR3 nucleotide sequence: TGTGCCAGCAGTTTACAGGGGGTAGGGGATCTGAAAGAGCAGTTCTTC. Amino acid sequence: CASSLQGVGDLKEQFF.

This clone has more than one count but fewer than ten. This chain uses TRBV4-3 with TRBJ2-1; a weak D match, TRBD1 (6 bases). Germline assignment: CDR1 LGHNA and CDR2 YSLEER. The CDR3 has 14 amino acids. V gave up 1 base and J gave up 3 bases, with 7 bases separating them. The CDR3: CASSQGGRYNEQFF. CDR3 nucleotides: TGCGCCAGCAGCCAAGGGGGGCGCTACAATGAGCAGTTCTTC.

This clone was seen only a few times. This chain links TRBV19 with TRBJ2-7; no clear D. The germline CDR1 and CDR2 sequences are LNHDA and SQIVND (reference sequence). The CDR3 length is 11 residues. V gave up 0 bases and J gave up 3 bases, with 0 bases separating them. The CDR3: CASSIDYEQYF. For the CDR3, the DNA is TGTGCCAGTAGTATAGACTACGAGCAGTACTTC.

This clone was picked up a small number of times. J is TRBJ2-7 and V is TRBV27, with D perhaps matching TRBD2 (5 bases). This CDR3 contains 12 residues. The germline gives CDR1 MNHEY, CDR2 SMNVEV (reference sequence). Trimming left V 4 bases short and J 6 bases short, with 10 bases between. The DNA for the CDR3 is TGTGCCAGCAGTTCGGGGTTCGCCGAGCAGTACTTC. Protein: CASSSGFAEQYF.

This clone was seen only a few times. The chain links TRBV28 to TRBJ2-5; 8 bases fit TRBD1. Germline-derived CDR1 and CDR2 are MDHEN and SYDVKM. The CDR3 runs 12 residues. Unmatched junction bases numbered 0, after V lost 4 bases and J lost 5 bases. The CDR3 DNA reads as TGTGCCAGCAGTTGGACAGGGGAGACCCAGTACTTC. It encodes CASSWTGETQYF.

The chain couples TRBV30 to TRBJ2-3; 11 bases agree with TRBD1. CDR1 is GTSNPN, CDR2 SVGIG, per germline (reference sequence). The CDR3 contains 16 residues. V lost 3 bases, J lost 2 bases, and 7 bases stayed unmatched. DNA for the CDR3: TGTGCCTGGAGGACCGGGACAGGGGGTTACACAGATACGCAGTATTTT. This sequence encodes CAWRTGTGGYTDTQYF.

Here the CDR3 reads CASSYGTGRRADTQYF. In DNA form, the CDR3 reads TGTGCCAGCAGTTATGGGACAGGGCGTAGGGCAGATACGCAGTATTTT. This chain uses TRBV6-5 with TRBJ2-3; 9 bases fit TRBD1. Germline CDR1 MNHEY, CDR2 SVGAGI. V was clipped by 3 bases and J by 4 bases; unmatched bases: 8. There are 16 residues in the CDR3.

The rearrangement joins TRBV10-3 to TRBJ2-3, with 10 bases matching TRBD1. V lost 3 bases, J lost 2 bases, and 5 bases stayed unmatched. CDR1 is ENHRY and CDR2 is SYGVKD in the germline V gene. The CDR3 sequence is 16 residues long. The CDR3 spells CAISDMDRGDTDTQYF. As DNA, the CDR3 is TGTGCCATCAGTGATATGGACAGGGGGGACACAGATACGCAGTATTTT.